Given below is one T cell receptor beta chain in context. This sample is part of a study of high-grade serous ovarian cancer treatment subgroups. Tumor samples were obtained before definitive surgery or chemotherapy. Per the germline V gene, CDR1 is LNHDA and CDR2 is SQIVND (reference sequence). The V end lost 5 bases, the J end lost 4 bases, and 15 bases lay between the germline ends. The CDR3 extends over 15 amino acids. The method was immunoSEQ multiplex PCR; TCRdb's version includes in-frame clones alone and lacks a portion of them. This table holds approximately 5,000 clones, roughly 65% found once.

Sequenced: tumor tissue. The rearrangement joins TRBV19 to TRBJ1-3; D is uncertain. The TCR was taken from a human donor with high-grade serous ovarian cancer. The CDR3 protein is CASSFFRGGGNTIYF. DNA for the CDR3: TGTGCCAGTAGTTTCTTTCGGGGTGGGGGAAACACCATATATTTT.